These 25 T cell receptor beta chains were sequenced from one sample in a study of vaccination and CD4 T cells after COVID-19. Sequenced with the Oncomine TCR Beta short-read assay was DNA taken from cultured CD4+ T cells. TCRdb itself ran the PCR reads through MiXCR, one entry per CDR3 protein. Among 6,100 or so distinct CDR3 sequences listed, about 44% were seen once. Indicated treatment: approximately 11-day PBMC culture with coronavirus spike peptide pools or control peptides (ViraFEST assay). Their recognized antigens are unknown. The sample consisted of CD4+ T cells from blood, cultured in vitro. These receptor sequences come from a human donor who had recovered from COVID-19.

This rearrangement joins TRBV12-3 or TRBV12-4 to TRBJ2-5, with D perhaps matching TRBD2 (6 bases). V gave up 7 bases and J gave up 5 bases, with 17 bases separating them. The CDR3 is 14 amino acids. The CDR3 nucleotides read TGTGCCAGCACCGATTATCTAGCGCCGGAGACCCAGTACTTC. Amino acid sequence: CASTDYLAPETQYF.

This clonotype was found a few times. The genes are TRBV20-1 and TRBJ1-1, with 7 bases lining up with TRBD1. CDR1 is DFQATT and CDR2 is SNEGSKA in the germline V gene (reference sequence). V lost 6 bases and J lost 5; bases outside the gene matches: 15. The CDR3 consists of 15 residues. The CDR3 protein is CSASWPAGGVTEAFF. The CDR3 region has the DNA TGCAGTGCGAGTTGGCCGGCAGGGGGGGTGACTGAAGCTTTCTTT.

V and J are TRBV24-1 and TRBJ2-1, with a weak D call TRBD2 (6 bases). CDR1 KGHDR and CDR2 SFDVKD come from the germline V gene. Trimming took 5 bases from V and 4 from J, leaving 17 bases between them. The length of the CDR3 is 16 residues. The CDR3 nucleotides are TGTGCCACCAGTGCCGGGAGCGGAAGAGGTTACAATGAGCAGTTCTTC. Its protein product is CATSAGSGRGYNEQFF.

The chain is built from TRBV7-2 and TRBJ2-7; D may be TRBD2 (7 bases). The CDR3 extends over 17 amino acids. In germline, CDR1 is SGHTA, CDR2 FQGNSA. V lost 5 bases to trimming and J lost 3 bases, with 23 bases between them. The CDR3 reads CASSTRGGGGLNYEQYF. CDR3 nucleotide sequence: TGTGCCAGCAGCACCCGAGGCGGCGGGGGCCTGAACTACGAGCAGTACTTC.

The J gene is TRBJ2-2, the V gene TRBV20-1; 15 nucleotides agree with TRBD2. The length of the CDR3 is 16 residues. Losses at the gene ends were 7 bases for V and 2 bases for J; bases not matched to a gene: 5. The V gene's germline CDR1 is DFQATT and CDR2 SNEGSKA (reference sequence). This chain's CDR3 is CSVGLAGGPNTGELFF. The CDR3 region has the DNA TGCAGTGTCGGACTAGCGGGGGGGCCCAACACCGGGGAGCTGTTTTTT.

This clonotype was recorded a few times. The CDR3 loop is CASSQDTTSWQYF. CDR3 sequence (DNA): TGTGCCAGCAGCCAGGACACTACGAGCTGGCAGTACTTC. The J gene is TRBJ2-7, the V gene TRBV5-4; D is perhaps TRBD1 (5 bases). Trimming removed 4 bases at V and 9 bases at J, with 17 bases between. CDR1 is SGHNT, CDR2 YYREEE, per germline (reference sequence). This CDR3 is 13 amino acids long. Filled out from reference TRBV5-4 and TRBJ2-7, the complete variable domain reads ETGVTQSPTHLIKTRGQQVTLRCSSQSGHNTVSWYQQALGQGPQFIFQYYREEENGRGNFPPRFSGLQFPNYSSELNVNALELDDSALYLCASSQDTTSWQYFGPGTRLTVT.

This chain joins TRBV20-1 and TRBJ1-2, with 9 bases identical to TRBD1. Germline loops: CDR1 DFQATT, CDR2 SNEGSKA (reference sequence). V lost 6 bases and J lost 8; bases outside the gene matches: 4. The CDR3 covers 11 residues. The CDR3 DNA follows: TGCAGTGCGTGGGACAGGGAAGGCTACACCTTC. Encoded protein: CSAWDREGYTF.

The CDR3 reads CASSAGSGADYGYTF. For the CDR3, the DNA is TGTGCCAGCAGCGCCGGGTCTGGCGCAGACTATGGCTACACCTTC. The chain joins TRBV9 to TRBJ1-2; D uncertain. Per germline, CDR1 SGDLS and CDR2 YYNGEE. The CDR3 totals 15 residues. The V gene lost 3 bases and the J gene lost 3 bases, with 15 bases spanning the gap.

The table lists this clonotype with a few counts. The chain couples TRBV4-2 to TRBJ2-3; D perhaps matches TRBD2 (6 bases). CDR1 LGHNA and CDR2 YNFKEQ come from the germline V gene. V was pared by 5 bases and J by 0 bases, with 15 bases between. The CDR3 covers 16 residues. This CDR3 is CASSVRLGGSTDTQYF. CDR3 nucleotide sequence: TGTGCCAGCAGCGTACGTCTCGGGGGTAGCACAGATACGCAGTATTTT.

The V call is TRBV19, the J call TRBJ1-1, with D unclear. Germline-derived CDR1 and CDR2 are LNHDA and SQIVND (reference sequence). The CDR3 runs to 14 residues. The V end was cut by 3 bases, the J end by 8 bases, with 16 bases between. The CDR3 sequence is CASSILPRGQEAFF. The CDR3 DNA reads TGTGCCAGTAGTATCTTACCCCGCGGGCAAGAAGCTTTCTTT.

The chain recombines TRBV4-2 with TRBJ2-7, with TRBD1 identical over 8 bases. CDR3 size: 14 residues. Trimming cost V 4 bases and J 3 bases; bases outside gene matches: 5. CDR1 is LGHNA, CDR2 YNFKEQ, per germline. The CDR3 is CASSRGQGNYEQYF. CDR3 bases: TGTGCCAGCAGCCGCGGACAGGGTAACTACGAGCAGTACTTC.

This chain joins TRBV20-1 and TRBJ1-5; 8 positions agree with TRBD1. The CDR3 has 15 residues. Germline V gene data show CDR1 as DFQATT and CDR2 as SNEGSKA (reference sequence). V dropped 3 bases and J dropped 6; count of bases not matched to a gene: 10. The CDR3 protein is CSASVPDRVSQPQHF. In DNA, the CDR3 is TGCAGTGCTAGTGTACCGGACAGGGTGTCTCAGCCCCAGCATTTT.

J is TRBJ1-1 and V is TRBV10-3; D remains ambiguous. CDR1 is ENHRY and CDR2 is SYGVKD in the germline V gene. There are 14 residues in the CDR3. Trimming left V 0 bases short and J 1 base short, with 6 bases between. CDR3 in amino acids: CAISESGENTEAFF. The CDR3 DNA reads as TGTGCCATCAGTGAGTCGGGAGAGAACACTGAAGCTTTCTTT.

V and J are TRBV6-1 and TRBJ1-2; a possible D gene is TRBD1 (6 bases). This CDR3 comprises 14 residues. Germline loops: CDR1 MNHNS, CDR2 SASEGT. V was clipped by 6 bases and J by 4 bases, with 15 bases between them. The CDR3 DNA sequence: TGTGCCAGCAGCCTAGGGGGACGAAGCTATGGCTACACCTTC. As protein: CASSLGGRSYGYTF.

This clonotype was observed a few times. This chain links TRBV10-3 with TRBJ1-2, with 7 bases aligning to TRBD1. The V gene's germline CDR1 is ENHRY and CDR2 SYGVKD. Losses at the gene ends were 4 bases for V and 8 bases for J; bases not matched to a gene: 7. The CDR3 length is 13 residues. CDR3 DNA: TGTGCCATCAGTGGACAGGGTGGTGGCGGCTACACCTTC. Translation gives CAISGQGGGGYTF.

CDR3 in amino acids: CASSPGHSGGPGDTQYF. The DNA of the CDR3 is TGTGCCAGCAGCCCTGGCCATAGCGGGGGGCCGGGGGATACGCAGTATTTT. The chain uses TRBV7-9 and TRBJ2-3; 10 bases agree with TRBD2. V lost 5 bases and J lost 6; bases outside the gene matches: 14. CDR1 is SEHNR and CDR2 is FQNEAQ in the germline V gene (reference sequence). The CDR3 has 17 residues.

This clonotype came up once. The chain couples TRBV28 to TRBJ1-5; 9 bases agree with TRBD1. The CDR3 consists of 14 residues. The germline V gene has CDR1 MDHEN and CDR2 SYDVKM. V was clipped by 5 bases and J by 2 bases; unmatched bases: 1. CDR3 coding DNA: TGTGCCAGCAGTCGGACAGGGGGCAATCAGCCCCAGCATTTT. It yields the protein CASSRTGGNQPQHF.

The chain employs TRBV20-1 and TRBJ2-3; TRBD2 is a possible D gene (6 bases). Trimming left V 0 bases short and J 6 bases short, with 25 bases between. This CDR3 is 18 amino acids long. Germline V lookup: CDR1 DFQATT, CDR2 SNEGSKA (reference sequence). CDR3 sequence reads: CSARDVSRQGGSLDTQYF. The CDR3 DNA reads TGCAGTGCTAGAGATGTTTCGCGGCAGGGAGGTTCGTTGGATACGCAGTATTTT.

This clonotype occurred once. DNA of the CDR3: TGTGCCAGCAGCGTAACAGGTTCCACGGGAGCTTTCTTT. It yields the protein CASSVTGSTGAFF. The chain recombines TRBV9 with TRBJ1-1, with a tentative D call TRBD1 (5 bases). Trimming shortened V by 1 base and J by 10 bases, and 14 bases separated the two germline ends. CDR1 SGDLS and CDR2 YYNGEE come from the germline V gene. This CDR3 region has 13 residues.

This chain uses TRBV5-1 with TRBJ2-6; D is unclear. Germline V gene data show CDR1 as SGHRS and CDR2 as YFSETQ. Trimming stripped 0 bases from V and 2 bases from J, with 9 bases between. This CDR3 comprises 16 residues. For the CDR3, the DNA is TGCGCCAGCAGCTTGGGGGCCATAACTGGGGCCAACGTCCTGACTTTC. Encoded protein: CASSLGAITGANVLTF.

This clonotype was counted a few times. The J gene is TRBJ1-1, the V gene TRBV6-1; possible D gene TRBD1, 5 bases. Germline V gene data show CDR1 as MNHNS and CDR2 as SASEGT. Trimming stripped 8 bases from V and 5 bases from J, with 18 bases between. CDR3 size: 14 residues. In nucleotides, the CDR3 is TGTGCCAGCTCCCGCGGGGGGTGGGGAACTGAAGCTTTCTTT. Translating gives CASSRGGWGTEAFF.

The V call is TRBV7-9, the J call TRBJ1-2; D unresolved. The CDR3 runs to 12 residues. The V gene's germline CDR1 is SEHNR and CDR2 FQNEAQ (reference sequence). Between the trimmed V and J ends, which lost 3 bases and 3 bases, there was a span of 5 bases. This CDR3 is CASSFWDYGYTF. CDR3 coding DNA: TGTGCCAGCAGCTTTTGGGACTATGGCTACACCTTC. Full variable domain (remainder filled in from reference TRBV7-9 and TRBJ1-2): DTGVSQNPRHKITKRGQNVTFRCDPISEHNRLYWYRQTLGQGPEFLTYFQNEAQLEKSRLLSDRFSAERPKGSFSTLEIQRTEQGDSAMYLCASSFWDYGYTFGSGTRLTVV.

This chain uses TRBV29-1 with TRBJ2-7; a possible D gene is TRBD1 (6 bases). From germline, CDR1 is SQVTM and CDR2 ANQGSEA. The CDR3 length is 13 residues. Trimming took off 7 bases at V and 1 base at J, with 14 bases between the two ends. This chain's CDR3 is CSAKQGPSYEQYF. CDR3 DNA: TGCAGCGCAAAACAGGGACCGTCCTACGAGCAGTACTTC.

To note about this clonotype: One end of the junction fails to match germline, which may point to a read error. The chain uses TRBV20-1 and TRBJ1-5, with a weak D call TRBD1 (5 bases). CDR3 length: 13 amino acids. From germline, CDR1 is DFQATT and CDR2 SNEGSKA (reference sequence). The CDR3 coding sequence is TGCAGTGCTAGAGTCGGGGGAAATCAGCCCCGGCATTTT. Translating it yields CSARVGGNQPRHF.

The genes are TRBV6-1 and TRBJ1-2; perhaps TRBD1 as D (5 bases). Germline-derived CDR1 and CDR2 are MNHNS and SASEGT. Trimming shortened V by 1 base and J by 7 bases, and 10 bases separated the two germline ends. The CDR3 has 13 residues. CDR3 bases: TGTGCCAGCAGTGAAGGGGGCGGCTCTGGCTACACCTTC. This encodes CASSEGGGSGYTF.